The clone carrying this T cell receptor (beta chain) was recorded a few times. The data belong to a study of cytomegalovirus exposure and HLA in healthy donors. This CDR3 is 13 amino acids long. The V gene lost 6 bases and the J gene lost 5 bases, with 13 bases spanning the gap. CDR1 is MNHEY and CDR2 is SMNVEV in the germline V gene (reference sequence). This PCR relied on a set of 60 Vbeta primers and 13 Jbeta primers. Profiled with immunoSEQ multiplex PCR; TCRdb holds only in-frame clones, not every one. This sample has 85,000 to 90,000 clones, with 85% found just once. The sample comprised PBMCs. The TCR was taken from a man aged 40-49 years in good health and CMV-seropositive. The rearrangement joins TRBV27 to TRBJ2-5; possibly TRBD2 for D (5 bases). The CDR3 sequence is CASSPQRVETQYF. For the CDR3, the DNA is TGTGCCAGCAGCCCCCAGAGGGTCGAGACCCAGTACTTC.